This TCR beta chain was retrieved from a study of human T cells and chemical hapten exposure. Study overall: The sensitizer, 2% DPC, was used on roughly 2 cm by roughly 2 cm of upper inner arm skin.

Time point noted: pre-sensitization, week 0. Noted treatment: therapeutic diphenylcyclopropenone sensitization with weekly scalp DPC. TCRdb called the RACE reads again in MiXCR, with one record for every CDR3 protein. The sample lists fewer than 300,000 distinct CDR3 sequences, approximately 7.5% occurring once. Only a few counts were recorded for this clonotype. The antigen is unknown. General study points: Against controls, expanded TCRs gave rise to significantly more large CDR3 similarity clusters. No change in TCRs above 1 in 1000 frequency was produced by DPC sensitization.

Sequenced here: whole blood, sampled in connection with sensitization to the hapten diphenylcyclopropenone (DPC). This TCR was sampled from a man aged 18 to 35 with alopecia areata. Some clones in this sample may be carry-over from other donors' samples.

The DNA of the CDR3 is TGTGCCAGCAGTTTGGACTTTCGGGAGACTGAAGCTTTCTTT. Translating gives CASSLDFRETEAFF. The chain is built from TRBV28 and TRBJ1-1; no definite D call. Germline CDR1 and CDR2: MDHEN and SYDVKM. The length of the CDR3 is 14 residues. Trimming cost V 3 bases and J 5 bases, with 13 bases left between them.